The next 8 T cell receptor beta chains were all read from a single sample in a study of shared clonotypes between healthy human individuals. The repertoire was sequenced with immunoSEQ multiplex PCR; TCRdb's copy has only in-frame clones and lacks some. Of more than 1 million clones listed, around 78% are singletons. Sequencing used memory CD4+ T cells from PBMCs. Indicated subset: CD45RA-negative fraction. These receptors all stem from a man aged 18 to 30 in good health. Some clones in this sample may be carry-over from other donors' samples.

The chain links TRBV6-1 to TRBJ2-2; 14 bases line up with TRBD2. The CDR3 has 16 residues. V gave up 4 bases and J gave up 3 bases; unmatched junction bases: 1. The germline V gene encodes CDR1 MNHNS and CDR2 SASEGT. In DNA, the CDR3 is TGTGCCAGCAGTGGACTAGCGGGAGGGGACACCGGGGAGCTGTTTTTT. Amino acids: CASSGLAGGDTGELFF.

The CDR3 nucleotides are TGCGCCAGCAGCCAAGGGGGGATCTTGGCTAGCGGGAACTACGAGCAGTACTTC. This gives the protein CASSQGGILASGNYEQYF. This sequence joins TRBV4-1 and TRBJ2-7; 9 bases fit TRBD2. Germline CDR1 MGHRA, CDR2 YSYEKL. The length of the CDR3 is 18 residues. The V and J ends lost 1 base and 3 bases, in that order; junction bases with no gene match: 13.

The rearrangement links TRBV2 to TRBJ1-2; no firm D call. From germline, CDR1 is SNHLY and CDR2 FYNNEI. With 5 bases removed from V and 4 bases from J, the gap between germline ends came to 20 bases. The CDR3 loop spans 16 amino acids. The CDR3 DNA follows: TGTGCCAGCAGTCCCAATCCCGGACCGTTTTCCTATGGCTACACCTTC. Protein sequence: CASSPNPGPFSYGYTF.

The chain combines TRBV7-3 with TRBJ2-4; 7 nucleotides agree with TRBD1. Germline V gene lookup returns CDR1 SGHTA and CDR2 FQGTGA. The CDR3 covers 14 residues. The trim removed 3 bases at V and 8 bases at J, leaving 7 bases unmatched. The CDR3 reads CASSFKGAKDIQYF. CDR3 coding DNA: TGTGCCAGCAGCTTCAAGGGGGCCAAGGACATTCAGTACTTC.

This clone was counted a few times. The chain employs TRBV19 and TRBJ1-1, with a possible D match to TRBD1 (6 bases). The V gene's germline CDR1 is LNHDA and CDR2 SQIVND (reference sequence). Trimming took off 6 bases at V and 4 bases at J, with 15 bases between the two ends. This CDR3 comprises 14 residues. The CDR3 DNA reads TGTGCCAGTAGAAGCCAGGGGCCGGGCACTGAAGCTTTCTTT. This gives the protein CASRSQGPGTEAFF.

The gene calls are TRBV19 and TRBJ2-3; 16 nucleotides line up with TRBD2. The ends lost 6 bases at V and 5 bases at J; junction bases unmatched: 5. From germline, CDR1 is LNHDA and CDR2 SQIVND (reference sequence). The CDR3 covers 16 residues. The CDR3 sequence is CASSVGLAGGQDTQYF. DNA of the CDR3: TGTGCCAGTAGCGTGGGACTAGCGGGAGGGCAAGATACGCAGTATTTT.

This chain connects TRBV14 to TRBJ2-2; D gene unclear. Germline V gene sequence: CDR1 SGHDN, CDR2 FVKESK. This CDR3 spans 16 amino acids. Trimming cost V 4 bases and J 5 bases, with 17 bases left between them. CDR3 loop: CASSLSLGVGTGELFF. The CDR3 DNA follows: TGTGCCAGCAGCCTCAGCCTAGGCGTAGGAACCGGGGAGCTGTTTTTT.

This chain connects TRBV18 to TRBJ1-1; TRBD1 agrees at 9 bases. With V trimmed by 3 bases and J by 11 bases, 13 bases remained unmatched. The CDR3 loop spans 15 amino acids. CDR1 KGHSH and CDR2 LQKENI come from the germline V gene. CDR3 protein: CASSPDAGQGLAAFF. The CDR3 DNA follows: TGTGCCAGCTCACCCGACGCGGGACAGGGTTTAGCGGCTTTCTTT. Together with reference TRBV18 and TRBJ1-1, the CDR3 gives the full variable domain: NAGVMQNPRHLVRRRGQEARLRCSPMKGHSHVYWYRQLPEEGLKFMVYLQKENIIDESGMPKERFSAEFPKEGPSILRIQQVVRGDSAAYFCASSPDAGQGLAAFFGQGTRLTVV.